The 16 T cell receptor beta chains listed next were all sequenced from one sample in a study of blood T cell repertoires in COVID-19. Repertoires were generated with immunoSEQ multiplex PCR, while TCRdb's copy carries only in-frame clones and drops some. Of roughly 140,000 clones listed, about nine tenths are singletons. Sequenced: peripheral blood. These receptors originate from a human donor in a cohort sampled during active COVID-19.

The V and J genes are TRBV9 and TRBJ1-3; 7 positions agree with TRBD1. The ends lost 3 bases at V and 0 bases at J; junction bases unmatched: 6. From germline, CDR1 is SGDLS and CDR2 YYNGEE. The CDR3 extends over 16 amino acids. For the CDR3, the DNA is TGTGCCAGCAGCGCCCGGGACAGCCTCTCTGGAAACACCATATATTTT. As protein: CASSARDSLSGNTIYF.

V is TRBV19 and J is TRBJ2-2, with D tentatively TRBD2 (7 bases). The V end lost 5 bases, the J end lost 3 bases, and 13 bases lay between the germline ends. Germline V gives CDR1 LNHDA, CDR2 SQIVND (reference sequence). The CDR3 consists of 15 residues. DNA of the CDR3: TGTGCCAGTAGTCGGGGGGCTATCGACACCGGGGAGCTGTTTTTT. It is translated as CASSRGAIDTGELFF.

CDR3 in DNA: TGTGCCAGCAGTTTATCGGCACCCACAGATACGCAGTATTTT. Its protein product is CASSLSAPTDTQYF. This chain connects TRBV27 to TRBJ2-3; D is unresolved. The CDR3 runs 14 residues. Germline CDR1 MNHEY, CDR2 SMNVEV (reference sequence). Trimming shortened V by 0 bases and J by 2 bases, and 6 bases separated the two germline ends.

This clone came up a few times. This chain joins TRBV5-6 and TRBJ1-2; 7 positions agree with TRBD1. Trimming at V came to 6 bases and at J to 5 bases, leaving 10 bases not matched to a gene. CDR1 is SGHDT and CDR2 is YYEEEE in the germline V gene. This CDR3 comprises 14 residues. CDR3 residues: CASILGQGDYGYTF. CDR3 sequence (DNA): TGTGCCAGCATTCTGGGGCAGGGGGATTATGGCTACACCTTC.

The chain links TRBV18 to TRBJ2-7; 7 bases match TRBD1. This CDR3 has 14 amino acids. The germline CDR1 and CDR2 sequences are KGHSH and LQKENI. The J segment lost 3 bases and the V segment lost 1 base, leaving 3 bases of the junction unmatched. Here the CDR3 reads CASSPQGAGYEQYF. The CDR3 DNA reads TGTGCCAGCTCACCACAGGGGGCAGGCTACGAGCAGTACTTC.

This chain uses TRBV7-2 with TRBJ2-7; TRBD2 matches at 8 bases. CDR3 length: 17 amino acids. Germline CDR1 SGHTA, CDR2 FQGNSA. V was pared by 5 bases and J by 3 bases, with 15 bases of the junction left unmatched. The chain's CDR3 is CASSVPRGGRRRYEQYF. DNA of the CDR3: TGTGCCAGCAGCGTCCCCCGGGGGGGGAGGCGACGCTACGAGCAGTACTTC.

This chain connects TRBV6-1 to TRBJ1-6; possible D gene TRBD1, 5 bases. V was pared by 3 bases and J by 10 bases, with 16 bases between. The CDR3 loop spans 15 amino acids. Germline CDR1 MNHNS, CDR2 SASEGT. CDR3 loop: CASSDLGGESSPLHF. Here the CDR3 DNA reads TGTGCCAGCAGTGACCTTGGGGGGGAGAGCTCACCCCTCCACTTT.

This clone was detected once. The CDR3 sequence: CASSFGGPYNEQFF. The DNA for the CDR3 is TGTGCCAGCAGCTTCGGGGGACCATACAATGAGCAGTTCTTC. The chain recombines TRBV7-2 with TRBJ2-1, with D perhaps matching TRBD2 (6 bases). V shed 3 bases and J shed 4 bases, with 10 bases lying between them. Germline V CDR1 and CDR2: SGHTA, FQGNSA. The CDR3 spans 14 residues.

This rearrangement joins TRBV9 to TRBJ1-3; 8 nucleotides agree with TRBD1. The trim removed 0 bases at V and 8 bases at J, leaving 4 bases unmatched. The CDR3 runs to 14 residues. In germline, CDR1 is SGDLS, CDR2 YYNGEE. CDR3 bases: TGTGCCAGCAGCGTAGGCGGACAGGGCGACACCATATATTTT. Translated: CASSVGGQGDTIYF.

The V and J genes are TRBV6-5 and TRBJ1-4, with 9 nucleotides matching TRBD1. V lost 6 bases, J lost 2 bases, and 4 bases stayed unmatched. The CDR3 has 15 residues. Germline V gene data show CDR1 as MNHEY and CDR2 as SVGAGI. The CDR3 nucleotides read TGTGCCAGCAGCCGGGACAGGGACACTAATGAAAAACTGTTTTTT. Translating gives CASSRDRDTNEKLFF.

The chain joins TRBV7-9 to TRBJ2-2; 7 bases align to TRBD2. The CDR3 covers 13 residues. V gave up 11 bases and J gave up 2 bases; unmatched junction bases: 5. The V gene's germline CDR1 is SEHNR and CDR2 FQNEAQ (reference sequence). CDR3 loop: CASASGNTGELFF. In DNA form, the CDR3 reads TGTGCCTCTGCTAGCGGTAACACCGGGGAGCTGTTTTTT.

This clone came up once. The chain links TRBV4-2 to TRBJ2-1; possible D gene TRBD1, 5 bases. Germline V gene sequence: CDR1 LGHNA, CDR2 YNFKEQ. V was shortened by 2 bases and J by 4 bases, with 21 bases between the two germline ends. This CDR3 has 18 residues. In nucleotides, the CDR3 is TGTGCCAGCAGCCAACGTAAGGGGTACAAGGCTACTTACAATGAGCAGTTCTTC. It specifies CASSQRKGYKATYNEQFF.

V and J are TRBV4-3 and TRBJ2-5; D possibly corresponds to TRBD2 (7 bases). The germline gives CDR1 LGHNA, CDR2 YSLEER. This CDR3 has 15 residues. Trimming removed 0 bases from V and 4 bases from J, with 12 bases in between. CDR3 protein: CASSQELRGGETQYF. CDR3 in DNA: TGCGCCAGCAGCCAAGAACTTAGGGGGGGAGAGACCCAGTACTTC.

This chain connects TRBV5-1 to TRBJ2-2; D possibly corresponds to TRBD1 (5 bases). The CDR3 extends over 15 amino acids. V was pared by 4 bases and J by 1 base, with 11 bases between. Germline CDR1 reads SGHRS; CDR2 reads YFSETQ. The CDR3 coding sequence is TGCGCCAGCAGCGGAGACAGACTGAACACCGGGGAGCTGTTTTTT. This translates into CASSGDRLNTGELFF.

The CDR3 sequence is CASSLITGAASYEQYF. The CDR3, as DNA: TGCGCCAGCAGCTTAATTACAGGGGCTGCATCGTACGAGCAGTACTTC. The chain couples TRBV5-1 to TRBJ2-7, with 7 nucleotides matching TRBD1. The germline gives CDR1 SGHRS, CDR2 YFSETQ. The V gene end was trimmed by 2 bases and the J gene end by 4 bases; junction bases not matched to a gene: 12. This CDR3 has 16 amino acids. Based on the CDR3 plus reference TRBV5-1 and TRBJ2-7, the full variable domain is KAGVTQTPRYLIKTRGQQVTLSCSPISGHRSVSWYQQTPGQGLQFLFEYFSETQRNKGNFPGRFSGRQFSNSRSEMNVSTLELGDSALYLCASSLITGAASYEQYFGPGTRLTVT.

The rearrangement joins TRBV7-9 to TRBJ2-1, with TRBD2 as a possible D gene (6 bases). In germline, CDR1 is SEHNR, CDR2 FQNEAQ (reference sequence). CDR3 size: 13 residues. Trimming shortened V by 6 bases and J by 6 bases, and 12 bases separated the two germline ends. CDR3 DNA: TGTGCCAGCAGACGACTAGGCGCCAATGAGCAGTTCTTC. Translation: CASRRLGANEQFF.